Shown below are 8 T cell receptor beta chains from a single sample sequenced in a study of blood T cell repertoires in COVID-19. Using immunoSEQ multiplex PCR, the repertoire was profiled, and TCRdb retains in-frame clones only, with some absent. Among under 200,000 clones listed, around 85% were seen once. Source material: PBMCs or T cells enriched from blood (not recorded which). The receptors originated from a woman between 40 and 55 years old with acute COVID-19.

This chain links TRBV2 with TRBJ2-1; maybe TRBD1 (5 bases). V shed 3 bases and J shed 2 bases, with 11 bases lying between them. Germline values: CDR1 SNHLY, CDR2 FYNNEI. The CDR3 runs 15 residues. This chain's CDR3 is CASSERQPAYNEQFF. The CDR3 region has the DNA TGTGCCAGCAGTGAGCGACAGCCAGCCTACAATGAGCAGTTCTTC.

V and J are TRBV9 and TRBJ2-2; TRBD1 matches at 8 bases. This CDR3 spans 17 amino acids. CDR1 SGDLS and CDR2 YYNGEE come from the germline V gene. Unmatched junction bases numbered 7, after V lost 0 bases and J lost 3 bases. The CDR3 here is CASSVAPQDRDTGELFF. CDR3 bases: TGTGCCAGCAGCGTAGCCCCCCAGGACAGGGACACCGGGGAGCTGTTTTTT. Variable domain in full (rest from reference TRBV9 and TRBJ2-2): DSGVTQTPKHLITATGQRVTLRCSPRSGDLSVYWYQQSLDQGLQFLIQYYNGEERAKGNILERFSAQQFPDLHSELNLSSLELGDSALYFCASSVAPQDRDTGELFFGEGSRLTVL.

The chain is built from TRBV7-2 and TRBJ2-3; 9 bases agree with TRBD2. Germline values: CDR1 SGHTA, CDR2 FQGNSA. The CDR3 loop spans 16 amino acids. After removal of 1 base from V and 5 bases from J, the junction contained 7 bases not matched to a gene. The CDR3 reads CASSLDASGAIDTQYF. The DNA for the CDR3 is TGTGCCAGCAGCTTAGACGCTAGCGGGGCTATAGATACGCAGTATTTT.

J is TRBJ2-3 and V is TRBV5-1; 8 bases map to TRBD1. CDR1 SGHRS and CDR2 YFSETQ come from the germline V gene. CDR3 length: 17 amino acids. The ends lost 1 base at V and 4 bases at J; junction bases unmatched: 11. CDR3: CASSLPRTGSVADTQYF. The CDR3, as DNA: TGCGCCAGCAGCTTGCCTCGGACAGGGAGTGTTGCAGATACGCAGTATTTT.

The V call is TRBV5-1, the J call TRBJ2-5; possible D gene TRBD2, 5 bases. This CDR3 has 13 residues. In germline, CDR1 is SGHRS, CDR2 YFSETQ. V was pared by 3 bases and J by 5 bases, with 11 bases between. CDR3 in DNA: TGCGCCAGCAGCTCAACCCGGGGTGAGACCCAGTACTTC. Translation: CASSSTRGETQYF.

The V gene is TRBV18, the J gene TRBJ2-3; a possible D gene is TRBD2 (5 bases). Trimming left V 0 bases short and J 3 bases short, with 16 bases between. This CDR3 is built from 17 residues. In germline, CDR1 is KGHSH, CDR2 LQKENI. The DNA for the CDR3 is TGTGCCAGCTCACCACCGATCCGGGGTCGCTCGACAGATACGCAGTATTTT. As protein: CASSPPIRGRSTDTQYF. Full variable domain (rest looked up from reference TRBV18 and TRBJ2-3): NAGVMQNPRHLVRRRGQEARLRCSPMKGHSHVYWYRQLPEEGLKFMVYLQKENIIDESGMPKERFSAEFPKEGPSILRIQQVVRGDSAAYFCASSPPIRGRSTDTQYFGPGTRLTVL.

The CDR3 here is CASSLGTSGSTQETQYF. The CDR3 nucleotides read TGCGCCAGCAGCTTGGGGACTAGCGGGAGTACCCAAGAGACCCAGTACTTC. V is TRBV5-1 and J is TRBJ2-5, with 13 nucleotides matching TRBD2. Germline V lookup: CDR1 SGHRS, CDR2 YFSETQ. This CDR3 has 17 residues. V gave up 0 bases and J gave up 1 base; unmatched junction bases: 3. The full variable domain, with the rest looked up from reference TRBV5-1 and TRBJ2-5, is KAGVTQTPRYLIKTRGQQVTLSCSPISGHRSVSWYQQTPGQGLQFLFEYFSETQRNKGNFPGRFSGRQFSNSRSEMNVSTLELGDSALYLCASSLGTSGSTQETQYFGPGTRLLVL.

CDR3: CSAAGGGSGSYEQYF. The DNA for the CDR3 is TGCAGCGCTGCCGGAGGGGGTAGCGGGAGCTACGAGCAGTACTTC. The rearrangement uses TRBV29-1 and TRBJ2-7, with 9 bases matching TRBD2. CDR1 is SQVTM, CDR2 ANQGSEA, per germline. V was pared by 7 bases and J by 3 bases, with 13 bases of the junction left unmatched. The CDR3 is 15 amino acids.